This TCR beta chain was sequenced for a study of vaccination and CD4 T cells after COVID-19. Study-level results: For convalescent patients, 304 of the 307 vaccine-specific clones analyzed were classified as spike mono-reactive.

The CDR3 has 14 residues. Germline V gives CDR1 MNHEY, CDR2 SVGAGI. After removal of 2 bases from V and 5 bases from J, the junction contained 5 bases not matched to a gene. Sequencing of cultured CD4+ T cell DNA used the Oncomine TCR Beta short-read assay. TCRdb passed the PCR reads through MiXCR, listing each CDR3 protein once. The table has 20,000 to 25,000 distinct CDR3 sequences, 60% to 80% seen once. Comment on this clonotype: The antigen is not known.

Treatment meaning: roughly 10-day PBMC culture with coronavirus spike peptide pools or control peptides (ViraFEST assay). Cultures of PBMCs, 1.5 million to 2 million per well, were set up with 9 to 10 IU/ml IL-2 and approximately 9.7 ug/ml peptide pools. The chain uses TRBV6-5 and TRBJ2-5, with 7 bases fitting TRBD1. The sample in question was CD4+ T cells from blood, cultured in vitro, obtained after SARS-CoV-2 vaccination. This receptor was taken from a human donor who received a COVID-19 vaccine. The CDR3: CASSYGQGDETQYF. CDR3 nucleotides: TGTGCCAGCAGTTACGGCCAGGGGGACGAGACCCAGTACTTC.